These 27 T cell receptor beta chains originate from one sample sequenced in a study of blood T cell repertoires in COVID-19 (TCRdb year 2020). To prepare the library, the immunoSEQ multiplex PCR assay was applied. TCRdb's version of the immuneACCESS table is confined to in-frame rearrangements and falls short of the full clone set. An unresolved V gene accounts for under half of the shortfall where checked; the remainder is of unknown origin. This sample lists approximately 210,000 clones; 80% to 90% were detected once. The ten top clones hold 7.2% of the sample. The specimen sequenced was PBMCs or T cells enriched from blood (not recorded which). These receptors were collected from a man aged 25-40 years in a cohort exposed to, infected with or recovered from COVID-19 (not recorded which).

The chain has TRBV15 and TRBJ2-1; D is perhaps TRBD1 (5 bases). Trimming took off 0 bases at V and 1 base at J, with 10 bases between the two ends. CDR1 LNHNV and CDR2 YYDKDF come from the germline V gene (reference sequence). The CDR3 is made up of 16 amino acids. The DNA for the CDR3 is TGTGCCACCAGCAGAGATGCAGGGCAATCCTACAATGAGCAGTTCTTC. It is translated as CATSRDAGQSYNEQFF.

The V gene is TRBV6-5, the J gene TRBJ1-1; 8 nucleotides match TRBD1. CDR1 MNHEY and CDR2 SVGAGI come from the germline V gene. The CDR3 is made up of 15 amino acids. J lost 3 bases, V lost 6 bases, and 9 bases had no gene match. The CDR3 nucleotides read TGTGCCAGCAGCTGGAACAGGGGGTGGGACACTGAAGCTTTCTTT. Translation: CASSWNRGWDTEAFF.

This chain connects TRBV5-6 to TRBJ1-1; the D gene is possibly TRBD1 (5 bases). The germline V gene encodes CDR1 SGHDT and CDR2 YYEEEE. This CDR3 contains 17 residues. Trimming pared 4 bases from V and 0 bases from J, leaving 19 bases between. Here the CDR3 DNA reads TGTGCCAGCAGCCAGGTGGGGCGATTACGGGTGAACACTGAAGCTTTCTTT. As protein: CASSQVGRLRVNTEAFF.

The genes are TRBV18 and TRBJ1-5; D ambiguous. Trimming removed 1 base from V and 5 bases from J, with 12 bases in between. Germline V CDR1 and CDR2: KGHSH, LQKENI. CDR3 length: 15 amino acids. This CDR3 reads CASSPQGGRDQPQHF. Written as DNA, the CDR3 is TGTGCCAGCTCACCACAGGGAGGGCGGGATCAGCCCCAGCATTTT.

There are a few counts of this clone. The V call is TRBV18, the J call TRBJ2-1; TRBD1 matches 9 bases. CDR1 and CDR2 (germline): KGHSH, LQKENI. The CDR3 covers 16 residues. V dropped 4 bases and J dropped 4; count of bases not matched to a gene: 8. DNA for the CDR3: TGTGCCAGCTCACAGCCCGGGACAGGGCGATACAATGAGCAGTTCTTC. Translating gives CASSQPGTGRYNEQFF.

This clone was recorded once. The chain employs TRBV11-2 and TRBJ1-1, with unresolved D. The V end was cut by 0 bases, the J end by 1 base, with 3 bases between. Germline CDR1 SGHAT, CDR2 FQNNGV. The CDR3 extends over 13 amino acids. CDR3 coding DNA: TGTGCCAGCAGCTTAGAAGCGAACACTGAAGCTTTCTTT. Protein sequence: CASSLEANTEAFF.

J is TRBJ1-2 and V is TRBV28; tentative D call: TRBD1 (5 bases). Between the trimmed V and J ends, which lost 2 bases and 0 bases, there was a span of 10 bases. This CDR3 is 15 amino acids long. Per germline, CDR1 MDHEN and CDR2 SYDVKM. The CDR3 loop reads CASSLPARANYGYTF. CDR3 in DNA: TGTGCCAGCAGTTTACCGGCCAGGGCTAACTATGGCTACACCTTC.

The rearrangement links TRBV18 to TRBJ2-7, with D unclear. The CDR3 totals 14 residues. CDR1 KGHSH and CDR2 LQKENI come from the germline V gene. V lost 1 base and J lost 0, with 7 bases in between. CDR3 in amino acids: CASSPLERSYEQYF. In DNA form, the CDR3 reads TGTGCCAGCTCACCACTAGAGCGCTCCTACGAGCAGTACTTC.

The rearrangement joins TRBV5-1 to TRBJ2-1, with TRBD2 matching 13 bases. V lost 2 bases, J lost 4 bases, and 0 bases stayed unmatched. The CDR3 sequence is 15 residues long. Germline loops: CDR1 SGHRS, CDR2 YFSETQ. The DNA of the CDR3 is TGCGCCAGCAGCTTACTAGCGGGAGGGTACAATGAGCAGTTCTTC. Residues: CASSLLAGGYNEQFF. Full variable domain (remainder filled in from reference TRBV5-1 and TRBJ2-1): KAGVTQTPRYLIKTRGQQVTLSCSPISGHRSVSWYQQTPGQGLQFLFEYFSETQRNKGNFPGRFSGRQFSNSRSEMNVSTLELGDSALYLCASSLLAGGYNEQFFGPGTRLTVL.

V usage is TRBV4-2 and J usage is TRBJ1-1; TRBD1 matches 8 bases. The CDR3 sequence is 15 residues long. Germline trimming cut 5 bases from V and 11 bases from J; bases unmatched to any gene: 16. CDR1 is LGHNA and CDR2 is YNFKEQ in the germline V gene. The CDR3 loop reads CASSGQGTGGREAFF. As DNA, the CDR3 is TGTGCCAGCAGCGGGCAGGGGACAGGAGGGCGGGAGGCTTTCTTT.

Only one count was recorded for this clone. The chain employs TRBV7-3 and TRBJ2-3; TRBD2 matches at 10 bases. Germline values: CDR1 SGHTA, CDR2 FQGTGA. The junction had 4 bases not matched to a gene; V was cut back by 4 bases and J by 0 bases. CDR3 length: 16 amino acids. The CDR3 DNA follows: TGTGCCAGCAGCTCTACTAGCGGGGTTAGCACAGATACGCAGTATTTT. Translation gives CASSSTSGVSTDTQYF.

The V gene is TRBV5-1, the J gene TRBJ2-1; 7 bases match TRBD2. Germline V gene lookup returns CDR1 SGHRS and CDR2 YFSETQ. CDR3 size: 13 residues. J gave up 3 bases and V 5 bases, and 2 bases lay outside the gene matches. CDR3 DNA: TGCGCCAGCAGGAGCGGGGACTACAATGAGCAGTTCTTC. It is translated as CASRSGDYNEQFF.

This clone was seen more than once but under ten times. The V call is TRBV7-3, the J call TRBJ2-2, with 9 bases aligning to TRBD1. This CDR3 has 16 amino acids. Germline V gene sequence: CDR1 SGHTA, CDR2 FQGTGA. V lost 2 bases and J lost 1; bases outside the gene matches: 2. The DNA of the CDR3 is TGTGCCAGCAGCTTATCGACAGGGGGGAACACCGGGGAGCTGTTTTTT. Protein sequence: CASSLSTGGNTGELFF.

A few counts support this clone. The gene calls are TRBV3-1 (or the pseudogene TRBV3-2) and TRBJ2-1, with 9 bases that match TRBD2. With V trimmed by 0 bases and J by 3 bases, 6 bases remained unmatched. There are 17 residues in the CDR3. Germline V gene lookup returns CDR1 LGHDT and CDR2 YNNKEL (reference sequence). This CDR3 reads CASSQERLAGIYNEQFF. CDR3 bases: TGTGCCAGCAGCCAAGAACGCCTAGCGGGGATCTACAATGAGCAGTTCTTC.

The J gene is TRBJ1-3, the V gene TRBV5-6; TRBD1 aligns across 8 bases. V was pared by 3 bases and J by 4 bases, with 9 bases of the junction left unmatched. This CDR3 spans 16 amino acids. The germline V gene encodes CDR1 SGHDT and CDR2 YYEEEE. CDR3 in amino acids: CASSWGTGVTGNTIYF. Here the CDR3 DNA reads TGTGCCAGCAGCTGGGGGACAGGCGTTACGGGAAACACCATATATTTT.

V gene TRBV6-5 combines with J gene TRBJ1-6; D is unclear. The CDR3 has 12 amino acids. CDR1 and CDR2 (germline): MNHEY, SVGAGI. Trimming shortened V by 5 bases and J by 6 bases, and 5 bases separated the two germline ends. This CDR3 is CASSRLNSPLHF. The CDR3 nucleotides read TGTGCCAGCAGTCGACTTAATTCACCCCTCCACTTT.

The CDR3 is CASSLLGQGNFLRNTEAFF. In DNA, the CDR3 is TGTGCCAGCAGTCTCCTAGGACAGGGTAATTTTTTGAGAAACACTGAAGCTTTCTTT. This rearrangement joins TRBV28 to TRBJ1-1, with 8 bases identical to TRBD1. CDR1 is MDHEN, CDR2 SYDVKM, per germline. J gave up 2 bases and V 5 bases, and 19 bases lay outside the gene matches. This CDR3 spans 19 amino acids.

The CDR3 DNA sequence: TGTGCCAGCAGTGTAGACAGGGGGGGGTCCTACAATGAGCAGTTCTTC. It specifies CASSVDRGGSYNEQFF. The chain joins TRBV6-1 to TRBJ2-1; TRBD1 matches 9 bases. V was pared by 4 bases and J by 1 base, with 5 bases of the junction left unmatched. This CDR3 has 16 amino acids. Germline loops: CDR1 MNHNS, CDR2 SASEGT.

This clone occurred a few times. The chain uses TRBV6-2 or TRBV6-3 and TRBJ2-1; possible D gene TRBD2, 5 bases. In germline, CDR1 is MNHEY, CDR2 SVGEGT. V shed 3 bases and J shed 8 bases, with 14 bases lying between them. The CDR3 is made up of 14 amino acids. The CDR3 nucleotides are TGTGCCAGCAGTTATACACTAGGACGTGATGAGCAGTTCTTC. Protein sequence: CASSYTLGRDEQFF.

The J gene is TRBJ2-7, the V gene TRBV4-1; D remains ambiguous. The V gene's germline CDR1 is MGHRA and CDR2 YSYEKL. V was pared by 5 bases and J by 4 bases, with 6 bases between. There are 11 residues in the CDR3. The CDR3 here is CASSSTYEQYF. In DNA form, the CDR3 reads TGCGCCAGCAGCAGTACTTACGAGCAGTACTTC.

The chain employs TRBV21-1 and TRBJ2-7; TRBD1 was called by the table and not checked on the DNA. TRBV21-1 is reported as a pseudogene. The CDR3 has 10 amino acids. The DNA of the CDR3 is TGTGCTTCATGTGTTTACGAGCAGTACTTC. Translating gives CASCVYEQYF.

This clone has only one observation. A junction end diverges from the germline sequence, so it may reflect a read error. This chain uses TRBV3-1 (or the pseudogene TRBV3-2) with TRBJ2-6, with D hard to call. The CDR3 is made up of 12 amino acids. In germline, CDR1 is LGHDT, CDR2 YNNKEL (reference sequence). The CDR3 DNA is TGTGCCAGCAGCTCTCGGGCCAACGTCCTGACTTTC. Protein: CASSSRANVLTF.

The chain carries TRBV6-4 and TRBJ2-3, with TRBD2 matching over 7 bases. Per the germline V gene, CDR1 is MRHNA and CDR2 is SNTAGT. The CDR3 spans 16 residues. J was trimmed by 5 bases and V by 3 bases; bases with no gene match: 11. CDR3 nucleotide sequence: TGTGCCAGCAGTGAATACTCTGCGGGAGAACGAGATACGCAGTATTTT. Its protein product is CASSEYSAGERDTQYF.

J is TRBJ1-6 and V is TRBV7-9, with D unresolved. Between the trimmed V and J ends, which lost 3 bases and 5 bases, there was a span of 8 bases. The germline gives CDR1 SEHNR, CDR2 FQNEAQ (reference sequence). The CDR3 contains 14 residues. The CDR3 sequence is CASSFPRDNSPLHF. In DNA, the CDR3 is TGTGCCAGCAGCTTTCCACGGGATAATTCACCCCTCCACTTT.

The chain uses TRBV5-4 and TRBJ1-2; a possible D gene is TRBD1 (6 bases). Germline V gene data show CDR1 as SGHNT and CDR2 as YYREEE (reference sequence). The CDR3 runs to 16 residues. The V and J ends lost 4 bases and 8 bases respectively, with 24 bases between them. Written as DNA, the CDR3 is TGTGCCAGCAGCCCCCCGAGACAATCTCAAAGGGGGGGCTACACCTTC. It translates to CASSPPRQSQRGGYTF.

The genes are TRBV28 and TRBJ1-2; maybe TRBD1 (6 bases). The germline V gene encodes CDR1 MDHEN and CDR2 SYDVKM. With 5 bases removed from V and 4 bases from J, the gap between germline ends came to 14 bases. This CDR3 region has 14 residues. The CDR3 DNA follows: TGTGCCAGCAGTCAACTGACAGGACCCTATGGCTACACCTTC. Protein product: CASSQLTGPYGYTF.

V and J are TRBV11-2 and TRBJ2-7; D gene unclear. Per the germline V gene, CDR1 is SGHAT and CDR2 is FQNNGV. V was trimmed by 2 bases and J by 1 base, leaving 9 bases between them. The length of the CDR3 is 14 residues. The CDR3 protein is CASSLQLRSYEQYF. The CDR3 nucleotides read TGTGCCAGCAGCTTACAGTTACGATCCTACGAGCAGTACTTC.